One and the same sample provided the 25 T cell receptor beta chains below, sequenced in a study of shared clonotypes between healthy human individuals. Some clones are missing from TCRdb's copy, which holds only in-frame ones; the method was immunoSEQ multiplex PCR. The sample lists about 710,000 clones, around three quarters seen once, with about 1.8% in the top ten. Sequenced material: memory CD4+ T cells sorted from blood. The subset was: CD45RA-negative fraction. Source of these receptors: a woman in her twenties or thirties in good health.

The rearrangement uses TRBV2 and TRBJ2-7; D might be TRBD1 (5 bases). Germline CDR1 is SNHLY and CDR2 is FYNNEI. This CDR3 has 12 residues. Trimming cost V 7 bases and J 6 bases, with 13 bases left between them. The CDR3 region has the DNA TGTGCCAGCACTCCGACCCAGGGCGAGCAGTACTTC. Translating it yields CASTPTQGEQYF.

The chain recombines TRBV10-3 with TRBJ1-2; 7 nucleotides match TRBD1. The CDR3 has 14 amino acids. The trim removed 2 bases at V and 3 bases at J, leaving 3 bases unmatched. Germline V gene data show CDR1 as ENHRY and CDR2 as SYGVKD. In DNA form, the CDR3 reads TGTGCCATCAGTGAGAGGCAGGGGGACTATGGCTACACCTTC. Translating it yields CAISERQGDYGYTF.

This clone was seen more than once but under ten times. The chain links TRBV5-1 to TRBJ1-4; a possible D gene is TRBD1 (5 bases). Germline V lookup: CDR1 SGHRS, CDR2 YFSETQ. The CDR3 runs to 16 residues. V was cut by 0 bases and J by 2 bases, with 11 bases left in between. The CDR3 DNA reads as TGCGCCAGCAGCTTGGCGGGGGGTACTACTAATGAAAAACTGTTTTTT. Translating gives CASSLAGGTTNEKLFF. Full variable domain (rest looked up from reference TRBV5-1 and TRBJ1-4): KAGVTQTPRYLIKTRGQQVTLSCSPISGHRSVSWYQQTPGQGLQFLFEYFSETQRNKGNFPGRFSGRQFSNSRSEMNVSTLELGDSALYLCASSLAGGTTNEKLFFGSGTQLSVL.

This clone was seen a handful of times. Within the sample, other DNA sequences also encode this same CDR3. V gene TRBV6-1 combines with J gene TRBJ2-1; 7 bases align to TRBD2. CDR3 length: 13 residues. Trimming took 7 bases from V and 3 from J; bases not matched to a gene: 3. CDR1 is MNHNS, CDR2 SASEGT, per germline. This CDR3 reads CASTREFYNEQFF. The CDR3 region has the DNA TGTGCCAGCACGCGGGAGTTCTACAATGAGCAGTTCTTC.

V gene TRBV6-1 combines with J gene TRBJ1-5; maybe TRBD1 (5 bases). The CDR3 covers 19 residues. V lost 2 bases and J lost 4, with 24 bases in between. CDR1 is MNHNS and CDR2 is SASEGT in the germline V gene. DNA of the CDR3: TGTGCCAGCAGTGAATGGGGCCCGGGGGGGGTCTTCCCTAATCAGCCCCAGCATTTT. Translating gives CASSEWGPGGVFPNQPQHF.

The genes are TRBV11-2 and TRBJ2-2; TRBD1 agrees at 10 bases. The junction had 10 bases not matched to a gene; V was cut back by 7 bases and J by 5 bases. The CDR3 is 16 residues long. CDR1 and CDR2 (germline): SGHAT, FQNNGV. In DNA form, the CDR3 reads TGTGCCAGCAAATATATGGGACAGGGGAGGACCGGGGAGCTGTTTTTT. Protein sequence: CASKYMGQGRTGELFF.

J is TRBJ2-7 and V is TRBV27; TRBD2 aligns across 8 bases. After removal of 4 bases from V and 3 bases from J, the junction contained 11 bases not matched to a gene. The germline V gene has CDR1 MNHEY and CDR2 SMNVEV (reference sequence). The CDR3 is made up of 16 amino acids. Here the CDR3 DNA reads TGTGCCAGCAGTTCGCGCACGCCGGGACTAGGCTACGAGCAGTACTTC. Translated, it gives CASSSRTPGLGYEQYF.

The table lists this clone with a count of one. This chain joins TRBV7-7 and TRBJ2-3; 8 positions agree with TRBD2. The CDR3 consists of 15 residues. V lost 5 bases and J lost 0; bases outside the gene matches: 4. Germline-derived CDR1 and CDR2 are SSHAT and FNYEAQ (reference sequence). This chain's CDR3 is CASSPTSGSTDTQYF. CDR3 sequence (DNA): TGTGCCAGCAGCCCCACTAGCGGAAGCACAGATACGCAGTATTTT.

Remarks on this clone: This sequence may be a read error, since a much larger clone differs from it by one base. Other DNA sequences of this sample code for an identical CDR3. This rearrangement joins TRBV7-9 to TRBJ2-2; no definite D call. Germline lookup yields CDR1 SEHNR and CDR2 FQNEAQ (reference sequence). V lost 2 bases to trimming and J lost 2 bases, with 0 bases between them. The CDR3 has 12 amino acids. CDR3 bases: TGTGCCAGCAGCTTAAACACCGGGGAGCTGTTTTTT. It yields the protein CASSLNTGELFF.

This clone was counted only a few times. This sequence joins TRBV6-5 and TRBJ1-5; D perhaps matches TRBD1 (6 bases). The CDR3 runs 15 residues. V gave up 6 bases and J gave up 6 bases, with 18 bases separating them. The germline gives CDR1 MNHEY, CDR2 SVGAGI. DNA of the CDR3: TGTGCCAGCAGCCTCACCCCGAAGGGGGGTCAGCCCCAGCATTTT. Protein: CASSLTPKGGQPQHF.

This CDR3 is CASSLYLTAGTDTQYF. As DNA, the CDR3 is TGTGCCAGCAGTTTATATCTGACCGCTGGCACAGATACGCAGTATTTT. The rearrangement links TRBV28 to TRBJ2-3; D call uncertain. Germline CDR1 reads MDHEN; CDR2 reads SYDVKM. CDR3 length equals 16 residues. V dropped 1 base and J dropped 1 base, with 12 bases sitting between them.

This chain links TRBV5-8 with TRBJ2-3; D is unresolved. The CDR3 is 17 residues long. The ends were cut back, 2 bases at V and 2 bases at J, with 18 bases in the middle. CDR1 is SGHTS and CDR2 is YDEGEE in the germline V gene. The CDR3 here is CASSLGSLRQVTDTQYF. The CDR3 coding sequence is TGTGCCAGCAGCTTAGGTTCGTTGCGGCAGGTCACAGATACGCAGTATTTT.

This clone was found many times. CDR3 nucleotides: TGTGCCACCAGCACACAGAGGGGGGGCACAGATACGCAGTATTTT. Amino acids: CATSTQRGGTDTQYF. The rearrangement links TRBV15 to TRBJ2-3; perhaps D is TRBD1 or TRBD2 (6 bases each). Trimming shortened V by 4 bases and J by 1 base, and 12 bases separated the two germline ends. The germline gives CDR1 LNHNV, CDR2 YYDKDF (reference sequence). The CDR3 loop spans 15 amino acids.

This clone has only one observation. DNA of the CDR3: TGTGCCAGCAGTGGGGGGACAGGGTCAGGCTACACCTTC. It yields the protein CASSGGTGSGYTF. The rearrangement links TRBV6-1 to TRBJ1-2; 9 bases agree with TRBD1. Germline V lookup: CDR1 MNHNS, CDR2 SASEGT. The junction had 5 bases not matched to a gene; V was cut back by 4 bases and J by 8 bases. There are 13 residues in the CDR3.

J is TRBJ2-3 and V is TRBV6-9; the match to TRBD2 covers 10 bases. The CDR3 length is 15 residues. Germline assignment: CDR1 MNHGY and CDR2 SVAAGI. J was trimmed by 3 bases and V by 7 bases; bases with no gene match: 7. CDR3 DNA: TGTGCCAGCATCTCAGGACTAGCGGAGACAGATACGCAGTATTTT. Its translation is CASISGLAETDTQYF.

The V call is TRBV2, the J call TRBJ1-1; 7 bases align to TRBD1. CDR3 size: 15 residues. The J segment lost 2 bases and the V segment lost 6 bases, leaving 9 bases of the junction unmatched. CDR1 is SNHLY and CDR2 is FYNNEI in the germline V gene. The CDR3 DNA follows: TGTGCCAGCAGGGAACAGACAGGGACCAACACTGAAGCTTTCTTT. Encoded protein: CASREQTGTNTEAFF.

V and J are TRBV4-2 and TRBJ2-3; 9 bases match TRBD2. Germline-derived CDR1 and CDR2 are LGHNA and YNFKEQ. V gave up 2 bases and J gave up 6 bases; unmatched junction bases: 9. The CDR3 is 16 amino acids. The DNA of the CDR3 is TGTGCCAGCAGCCAACCTTCTAGCGGGGAAGCGGATACGCAGTATTTT. Its translation is CASSQPSSGEADTQYF.

This clone was picked up a small number of times. The same CDR3 can be traced to other DNA sequences in this sample. The chain employs TRBV5-1 and TRBJ2-7; 13 bases match TRBD2. The germline gives CDR1 SGHRS, CDR2 YFSETQ. The CDR3 is 14 residues long. V shed 4 bases, J shed 7 bases, and the junction held 5 bases outside the gene matches. CDR3 coding DNA: TGCGCCAGCAGCCCCGGGACTAGCGGGACTGAGCAGTACTTC. This sequence encodes CASSPGTSGTEQYF.

The chain uses TRBV19 and TRBJ1-5; D remains unclear. The CDR3 totals 13 residues. The V and J ends lost 4 bases and 2 bases respectively, with 6 bases between them. Germline values: CDR1 LNHDA, CDR2 SQIVND (reference sequence). CDR3 amino acids: CASSNSGNQPQHF. Here the CDR3 DNA reads TGTGCCAGTAGTAATTCCGGCAATCAGCCCCAGCATTTT.

In its sample, this clone was seen a few times. The gene calls are TRBV2 and TRBJ1-1; TRBD1 matches at 7 bases. The CDR3 is made up of 14 amino acids. V dropped 7 bases and J dropped 2; count of bases not matched to a gene: 7. In germline, CDR1 is SNHLY, CDR2 FYNNEI. The DNA of the CDR3 is TGTGCCAGCATGAATTCAGGGGGAAACACTGAAGCTTTCTTT. This gives the protein CASMNSGGNTEAFF.

The chain links TRBV7-9 to TRBJ1-4; 9 nucleotides line up with TRBD1. CDR3 length equals 16 residues. Per germline, CDR1 SEHNR and CDR2 FQNEAQ (reference sequence). Unmatched junction bases numbered 5, after V lost 3 bases and J lost 3 bases. The CDR3, as DNA: TGTGCCAGCAGCTTCCCGGGACAGGGTTCTAATGAAAAACTGTTTTTT. This sequence encodes CASSFPGQGSNEKLFF.

This clone was counted between two and nine times. The rearrangement links TRBV2 to TRBJ2-3, with D perhaps matching TRBD1 or TRBD2 (6 bases each). The CDR3 extends over 15 amino acids. Germline V gives CDR1 SNHLY, CDR2 FYNNEI. The V end was cut by 8 bases, the J end by 0 bases, with 15 bases between. The CDR3 is CASLRGPISTDTQYF. CDR3 DNA: TGTGCCAGCCTACGGGGGCCTATTAGCACAGATACGCAGTATTTT.

The rearrangement links TRBV11-3 to TRBJ1-1, with D possibly matching TRBD1 (6 bases). Per the germline V gene, CDR1 is SGHNT and CDR2 is YENEEA. The CDR3 spans 15 residues. Trimming stripped 6 bases from V and 1 base from J, with 15 bases between. The CDR3 nucleotides read TGTGCCAGCAGAAAACAGGGAGGACAGAACACTGAAGCTTTCTTT. It translates to CASRKQGGQNTEAFF. The full variable domain, completed using reference TRBV11-3 and TRBJ1-1, is EAGVVQSPRYKIIEKKQPVAFWCNPISGHNTLYWYLQNLGQGPELLIRYENEEAVDDSQLPKDRFSAERLKGVDSTLKIQPAELGDSAVYLCASRKQGGQNTEAFFGQGTRLTVV.

The V and J genes are TRBV19 and TRBJ1-5; D not resolved. V was shortened by 5 bases and J by 7 bases, with 12 bases between the two germline ends. Germline V gene data show CDR1 as LNHDA and CDR2 as SQIVND (reference sequence). The CDR3 runs to 13 residues. As DNA, the CDR3 is TGTGCCAGTAGTTCTGGGATTTTGCAGCCCCAGCATTTT. Its translation is CASSSGILQPQHF.

The chain joins TRBV2 to TRBJ2-2, with 9 bases fitting TRBD2. J lost 3 bases, V lost 8 bases, and 7 bases had no gene match. In germline, CDR1 is SNHLY, CDR2 FYNNEI. CDR3 length: 15 amino acids. The CDR3: CASRGASGDTGELFF. The CDR3 DNA reads as TGTGCCAGCCGCGGCGCTAGCGGGGACACCGGGGAGCTGTTTTTT.